The 17 T cell receptor beta chains below were found in one sample sequenced in a study of shared clonotypes between healthy human individuals. Sequenced by immunoSEQ multiplex PCR; TCRdb stores in-frame clones only, minus some. The sample has 980,000 or so clones, approximately 76% seen once. Sequenced material: memory CD4+ T cells sorted from blood. This sample's subset: CD45RA-negative fraction. These receptors were collected from a man between 18 and 35 years old in good health.

J is TRBJ2-4 and V is TRBV4-3, with D tentatively TRBD1 (6 bases). V was cut by 3 bases and J by 4 bases, with 16 bases left in between. From germline, CDR1 is LGHNA and CDR2 YSLEER. The CDR3 loop spans 16 amino acids. CDR3 sequence (DNA): TGCGCCAGCAGCCAGACATCGACAGGCGTAAAAAACATTCAGTACTTC. Protein sequence: CASSQTSTGVKNIQYF.

The chain is built from TRBV18 and TRBJ2-3; D unclear. Per germline, CDR1 KGHSH and CDR2 LQKENI. The CDR3 is made up of 15 amino acids. The ends were cut back, 1 base at V and 2 bases at J, with 10 bases in the middle. CDR3: CASSPLLSSTDTQYF. CDR3 nucleotides: TGTGCCAGCTCACCACTCCTTAGCTCCACAGATACGCAGTATTTT. The full variable domain, completed using reference TRBV18 and TRBJ2-3, is NAGVMQNPRHLVRRRGQEARLRCSPMKGHSHVYWYRQLPEEGLKFMVYLQKENIIDESGMPKERFSAEFPKEGPSILRIQQVVRGDSAAYFCASSPLLSSTDTQYFGPGTRLTVL.

CDR3: CASSLGYGAFNEQFF. The CDR3 nucleotides are TGTGCCAGCAGCCTAGGGTATGGAGCTTTCAATGAGCAGTTCTTC. The chain couples TRBV7-2 to TRBJ2-1; D is ambiguous. The germline CDR1 and CDR2 sequences are SGHTA and FQGNSA. The CDR3 length is 15 residues. Trimming removed 5 bases from V and 6 bases from J, with 17 bases in between.

The chain uses TRBV18 and TRBJ2-5; D unclear. Deletions cut 2 bases from V and 1 base from J, with 11 bases between. The CDR3 extends over 15 amino acids. Germline loops: CDR1 KGHSH, CDR2 LQKENI. CDR3 sequence: CASSPSLVAQETQYF. CDR3 DNA: TGTGCCAGCTCACCAAGTCTAGTCGCCCAAGAGACCCAGTACTTC.

This rearrangement joins TRBV5-1 to TRBJ2-7, with D perhaps TRBD2 (6 bases). The CDR3 sequence is 12 residues long. The germline V gene has CDR1 SGHRS and CDR2 YFSETQ. Trimming took 4 bases from V and 3 from J, leaving 8 bases between them. CDR3 sequence reads: CASSRTNYEQYF. CDR3 sequence (DNA): TGCGCCAGCAGCCGGACTAACTACGAGCAGTACTTC.

Regarding this clone: The sample has other DNA sequences that encode this CDR3 too. The chain couples TRBV2 to TRBJ2-1; D call uncertain. Germline loops: CDR1 SNHLY, CDR2 FYNNEI. The V gene lost 4 bases and the J gene lost 4 bases, with 8 bases spanning the gap. CDR3 size: 13 residues. DNA of the CDR3: TGTGCCAGCAGTGTGGTAGGATACAATGAGCAGTTCTTC. Residues: CASSVVGYNEQFF.

For this clone: Other DNA sequences in this sample translate to the same CDR3. V is TRBV7-9 and J is TRBJ2-2; 9 nucleotides align to TRBD1. Trimming removed 3 bases from V and 4 bases from J; junction bases left unmatched: 0. This CDR3 contains 14 residues. CDR1 and CDR2 from the germline V gene are SEHNR and FQNEAQ (reference sequence). The CDR3 spells CASSLTGGTGELFF. DNA of the CDR3: TGTGCCAGCAGCTTGACAGGGGGCACCGGGGAGCTGTTTTTT.

The gene calls are TRBV4-3 and TRBJ1-4; 9 nucleotides line up with TRBD1. This CDR3 has 15 residues. V shed 3 bases, J shed 7 bases, and the junction held 6 bases outside the gene matches. Germline values: CDR1 LGHNA, CDR2 YSLEER. The CDR3 region has the DNA TGCGCCAGCAGCCATACGGGACAGGGAAGTGAAAAACTGTTTTTT. As protein: CASSHTGQGSEKLFF.

The chain uses TRBV7-3 and TRBJ2-7; D ambiguous. The germline CDR1 and CDR2 sequences are SGHTA and FQGTGA. The CDR3 covers 12 residues. V was pared by 2 bases and J by 6 bases, with 8 bases between. CDR3 coding DNA: TGTGCCAGCAGCTTATTGCGAGGCGAGCAGTACTTC. Its protein is CASSLLRGEQYF.

The chain has TRBV4-1 and TRBJ1-4, with 7 bases that match TRBD1. The CDR3 has 16 amino acids. V was clipped by 6 bases and J by 7 bases; unmatched bases: 14. Germline V gives CDR1 MGHRA, CDR2 YSYEKL. CDR3 in amino acids: CASRSTPRGVREKLFF. CDR3 in DNA: TGCGCCAGCAGAAGCACCCCCAGGGGGGTGCGTGAAAAACTGTTTTTT.

In regard to this clone: At the DNA level, this CDR3 is encoded by other sequences in the same sample as well. The V and J genes are TRBV18 and TRBJ2-2; a weak D match, TRBD1 (5 bases). The CDR3 has 15 amino acids. V was pared by 3 bases and J by 2 bases, with 10 bases between. CDR1 and CDR2 (germline): KGHSH, LQKENI. The CDR3 region has the DNA TGTGCCAGCTCACCTGCCGGACAAAACACCGGGGAGCTGTTTTTT. It specifies CASSPAGQNTGELFF.

The chain recombines TRBV2 with TRBJ1-3; D possibly corresponds to TRBD1 (5 bases). The CDR3 is 16 residues long. V lost 2 bases and J 2 bases, leaving 13 bases between the germline ends. CDR1 and CDR2 (germline): SNHLY, FYNNEI. This CDR3 reads CASSELRQGTGNTIYF. DNA for the CDR3: TGTGCCAGCAGTGAACTTCGGCAGGGAACTGGAAACACCATATATTTT.

This chain joins TRBV5-4 and TRBJ1-4, with a weak D call TRBD1 (6 bases). The ends were cut back, 0 bases at V and 7 bases at J, with 13 bases in the middle. The V gene's germline CDR1 is SGHNT and CDR2 YYREEE (reference sequence). This CDR3 is 15 amino acids long. The DNA for the CDR3 is TGTGCCAGCAGCTTGGACCCCAGGGGAAGTGAAAAACTGTTTTTT. It is translated as CASSLDPRGSEKLFF.

The rearrangement joins TRBV27 to TRBJ2-1; 8 nucleotides align to TRBD2. The ends lost 4 bases at V and 4 bases at J; junction bases unmatched: 12. Per germline, CDR1 MNHEY and CDR2 SMNVEV (reference sequence). This CDR3 contains 17 residues. The CDR3 region is CASSSFFSGNIYNEQFF. DNA for the CDR3: TGTGCCAGCAGTTCCTTTTTTAGCGGGAATATTTACAATGAGCAGTTCTTC.

CDR3 amino acids: CASRTGTMNSPLHF. The CDR3 region has the DNA TGTGCCAGCAGAACCGGGACAATGAATTCACCCCTCCACTTT. This sequence joins TRBV6-5 and TRBJ1-6; a possible D gene is TRBD1 (6 bases). The CDR3 is 14 residues long. Germline V gene lookup returns CDR1 MNHEY and CDR2 SVGAGI. V was pared by 6 bases and J by 7 bases, with 13 bases between.

This rearrangement joins TRBV19 to TRBJ1-4; D not certain. Trimming pared 5 bases from V and 5 bases from J, leaving 15 bases between. The CDR3 consists of 15 residues. CDR1 LNHDA and CDR2 SQIVND come from the germline V gene (reference sequence). CDR3 DNA sequence: TGTGCCAGTAGTCCAAGGCGAGGAGGGAATGAAAAACTGTTTTTT. Protein sequence: CASSPRRGGNEKLFF.

This chain connects TRBV5-1 to TRBJ2-2; D not certain. CDR1 and CDR2 (germline): SGHRS, YFSETQ. The CDR3 has 13 amino acids. V was shortened by 0 bases and J by 8 bases, with 8 bases between the two germline ends. In nucleotides, the CDR3 is TGCGCCAGCAGCTTGGGGCCCGATGGGGAGCTGTTTTTT. Protein product: CASSLGPDGELFF.